These T cell receptor beta chains were read from a single sample in a study of post-analysis software for immune sequencing data. MiXCR, applied by TCRdb to the PCR reads, yields one record per CDR3 protein. The sample has some 700,000 distinct CDR3 sequences, 59% seen once; the top ten hold approximately 10%. The sample consisted of blood. The receptors shown here come from a girl aged 2 to 9 with multiple sclerosis. Each CDR3 is given with its conserved first and last residue.

J,V,length,CDR3
TRBJ2-7,TRBV6-5,14,CASRAGTGPYEQYF
TRBJ2-5,TRBV12-3/TRBV12-4,13,CASSLDSWPVQYF
TRBJ2-3,TRBV20-1,14,CSARRVGSTDTQYF
TRBJ2-2,TRBV7-2,17,CASSPLASRDRDRELFF
TRBJ2-1,TRBV3-1,12,CASSKEDNEQFF
TRBJ2-1,TRBV20-1,13,CSAKYRVRNEQFF
TRBJ1-2,TRBV6-5,13,CASSPSSLDGYTF
TRBJ2-1,TRBV5-1,17,CASSLVSGQRGPNEQFF
TRBJ2-1,TRBV29-1,13,CSVLSGRDNEQFF
TRBJ2-5,TRBV5-1,16,CASSNLLAGNQETQYF
TRBJ1-2,TRBV20-1,13,CSAWTGDSSGYTF
TRBJ2-7,TRBV7-3,15,CASSLTGQGRNEQYF
TRBJ1-5,TRBV15,17,CVTSRDTTFFSNQPQHF
TRBJ2-1,TRBV7-8,16,CASSLPTTGFDNEQFF
TRBJ2-1,TRBV15,18,CATSPQNLDRVSSHEQFF
TRBJ2-7,TRBV2,13,CASRSGSDYEQYF
TRBJ2-7,TRBV10-3,14,CAISEHSNTYEQYF
TRBJ2-5,TRBV12-3/TRBV12-4,16,CASGTSGRLPYNEQYF
TRBJ2-5,TRBV7-2,16,CASSLAWGQGAETQYF
TRBJ1-5,TRBV12-3/TRBV12-4,15,CASSLSLGSNQPQHF
TRBJ2-3,TRBV20-1,12,CSARDRRDTQYF
TRBJ2-5,TRBV20-1,13,CSAREGTEETQYF
TRBJ2-3,TRBV29-1,16,CSVEGEAGGPADMQYF
TRBJ1-2,TRBV29-1,12,CSGSGGNDGYTF
TRBJ2-1,TRBV3-1,16,CASSQFGSISGNEQFF
TRBJ2-7,TRBV6-6,15,CASSAQRVISYEQYF
TRBJ2-3,TRBV6-6,14,CASSYPGYTDTQYF
TRBJ1-1,TRBV5-1,15,CASSLPNGGNTEAFF
TRBJ2-5,TRBV20-1,13,CSASGRATGEQYF
TRBJ2-4,TRBV12-3/TRBV12-4,17,CASSPHQGALAKNIQYF
TRBJ2-1,TRBV27,14,CASSLISGYNEQFF
TRBJ1-5,TRBV10-3,14,CAISEQQGDQPQHF
TRBJ1-1,TRBV5-1,14,CASSPDSTNTEAFF
TRBJ1-1,TRBV12-3/TRBV12-4,15,CASSPDLEPNTEAFF
TRBJ2-1,TRBV7-3,15,CASSSLAGYYNEQFF
TRBJ2-6,TRBV9,15,CASSVTGYGANALTF
TRBJ2-4,TRBV20-1,12,CSARTGRNIQYF
TRBJ2-1,TRBV20-1,18,CSASGTGVGLLGDNEQFF
TRBJ2-2,TRBV11-1,15,CASSEGLAGTGELFF
.,TRBV6-1,13,CASVRTGPETQYF
TRBJ2-5,TRBV29-1,16,CSVEFSGALYQETQYF
TRBJ2-3,TRBV5-1,15,CASSSIAVRTDTQYF
TRBJ2-5,TRBV10-1,14,CASSDWGQRETQYF
TRBJ1-5,TRBV2,13,CASSEAWNQPQHF
TRBJ2-5,TRBV12-3/TRBV12-4,15,CASSFRAGAQETQYF
TRBJ2-3,TRBV29-1,18,CSVEGSLLGAGSTDTQYF